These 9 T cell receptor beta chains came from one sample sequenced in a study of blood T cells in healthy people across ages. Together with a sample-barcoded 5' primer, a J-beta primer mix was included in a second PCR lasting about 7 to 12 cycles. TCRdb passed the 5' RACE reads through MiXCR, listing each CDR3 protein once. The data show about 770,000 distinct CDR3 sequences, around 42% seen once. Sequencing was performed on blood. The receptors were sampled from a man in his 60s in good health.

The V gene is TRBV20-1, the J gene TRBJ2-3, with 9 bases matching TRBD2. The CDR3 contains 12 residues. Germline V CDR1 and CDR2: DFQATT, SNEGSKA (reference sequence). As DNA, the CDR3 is TGCAGATGTAGCGGGGGCAGAGATACGCAGTATTTT. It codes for CRCSGGRDTQYF.

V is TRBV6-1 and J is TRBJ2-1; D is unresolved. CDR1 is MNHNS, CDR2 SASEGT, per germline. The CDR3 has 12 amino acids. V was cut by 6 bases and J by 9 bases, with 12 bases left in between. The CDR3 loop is CASRGRAGEQFF. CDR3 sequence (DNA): TGTGCCAGCAGGGGTAGGGCCGGTGAGCAGTTCTTC.

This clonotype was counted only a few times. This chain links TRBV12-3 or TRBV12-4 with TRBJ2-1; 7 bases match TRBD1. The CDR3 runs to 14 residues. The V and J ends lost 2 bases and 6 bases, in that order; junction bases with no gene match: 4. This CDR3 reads CASSLRDSFNEQFF. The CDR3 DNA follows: TGTGCCAGCAGTTTAAGGGACAGTTTCAATGAGCAGTTCTTC.

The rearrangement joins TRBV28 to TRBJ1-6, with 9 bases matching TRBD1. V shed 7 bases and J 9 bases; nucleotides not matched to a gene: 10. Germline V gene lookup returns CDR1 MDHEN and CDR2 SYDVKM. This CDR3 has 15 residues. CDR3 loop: CASKDDGQGISPLHF. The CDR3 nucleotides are TGTGCCAGCAAGGACGACGGACAGGGGATTTCACCCCTCCACTTT.

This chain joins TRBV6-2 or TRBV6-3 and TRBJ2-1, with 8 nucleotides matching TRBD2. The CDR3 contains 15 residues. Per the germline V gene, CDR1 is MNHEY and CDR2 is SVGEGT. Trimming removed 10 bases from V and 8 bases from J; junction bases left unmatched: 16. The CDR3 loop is CATRDLAGIVDEQFF. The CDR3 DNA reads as TGTGCCACCAGGGACTTAGCGGGAATAGTCGATGAGCAGTTCTTC.

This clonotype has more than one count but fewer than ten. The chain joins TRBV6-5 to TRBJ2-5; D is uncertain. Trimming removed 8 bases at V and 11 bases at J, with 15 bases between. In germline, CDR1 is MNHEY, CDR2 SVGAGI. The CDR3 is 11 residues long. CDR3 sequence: CASQQRNEQYF. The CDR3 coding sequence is TGTGCCAGCCAGCAGAGGAATGAGCAGTACTTC.

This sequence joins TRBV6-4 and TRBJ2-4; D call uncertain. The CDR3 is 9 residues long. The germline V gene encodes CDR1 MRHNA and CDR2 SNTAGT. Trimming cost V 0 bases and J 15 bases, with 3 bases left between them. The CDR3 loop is CASSDSGYF. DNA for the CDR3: TGTGCCAGCAGTGACTCTGGGTACTTC.

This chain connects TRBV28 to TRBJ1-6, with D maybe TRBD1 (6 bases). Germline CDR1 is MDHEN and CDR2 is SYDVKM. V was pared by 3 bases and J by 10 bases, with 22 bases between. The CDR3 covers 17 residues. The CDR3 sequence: CASSFSGRGIKLSPLHF. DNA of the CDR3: TGTGCCAGCAGTTTCTCAGGCAGGGGCATCAAACTCTCACCCCTCCACTTT.

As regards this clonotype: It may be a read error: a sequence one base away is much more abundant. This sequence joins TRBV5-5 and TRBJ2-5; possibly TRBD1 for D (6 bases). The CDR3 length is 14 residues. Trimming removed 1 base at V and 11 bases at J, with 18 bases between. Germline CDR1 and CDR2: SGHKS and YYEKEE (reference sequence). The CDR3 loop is CASSLLDTRGEQYF. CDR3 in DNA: TGTGCCAGCAGCTTGTTAGACACCAGGGGTGAGCAGTACTTC.